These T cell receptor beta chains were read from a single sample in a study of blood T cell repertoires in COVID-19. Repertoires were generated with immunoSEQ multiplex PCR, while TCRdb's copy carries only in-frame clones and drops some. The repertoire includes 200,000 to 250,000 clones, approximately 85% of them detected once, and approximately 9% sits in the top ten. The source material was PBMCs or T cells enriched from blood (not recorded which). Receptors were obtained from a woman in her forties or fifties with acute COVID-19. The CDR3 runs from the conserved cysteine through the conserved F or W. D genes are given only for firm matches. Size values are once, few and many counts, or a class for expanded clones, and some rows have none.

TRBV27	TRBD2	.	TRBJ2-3	TGTGCCAGCAGTCCGCTCCGACTAGCGGGGGGCCCAGATACGCAGTATTTT	CASSPLRLAGGPDTQYF
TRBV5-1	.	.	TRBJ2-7	TGCGCCAGCAGCTTGGTAACAGATAACTCCTACGAGCAGTACTTC	CASSLVTDNSYEQYF
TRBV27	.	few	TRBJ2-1	TGTGCCAGCAGCATAGGCAGGATGAGCTCCTACAATGAGCAGTTCTTC	CASSIGRMSSYNEQFF
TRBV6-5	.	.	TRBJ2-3	TGTGCCAGCAGTTATTCCCGTAGCACAGATACGCAGTATTTT	CASSYSRSTDTQYF
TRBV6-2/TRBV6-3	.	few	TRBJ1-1	TGTGCCAGCAGTTATGTCCTTATGAGACAACTGAACACTGAAGCTTTCTTT	CASSYVLMRQLNTEAFF
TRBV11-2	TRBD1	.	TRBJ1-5	TGTGCCAGCAGCTTAGGGCAGGGGGCACTGCCGGGCAATCAGCCCCAGCATTTT	CASSLGQGALPGNQPQHF
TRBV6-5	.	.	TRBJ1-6	TGTGCCAGCACTTACGGGGGGGGTAGAAGTTCACCCCTCCACTTT	CASTYGGGRSSPLHF
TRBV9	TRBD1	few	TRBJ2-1	TGTGCCAGCAGCGATGAATCCGGGACAGTCTCCTACAATGAGCAGTTCTTC	CASSDESGTVSYNEQFF
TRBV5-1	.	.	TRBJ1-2	TGCGCCAGCAGCTTGGTTTCGCAGGGCGGAGGCTACACCTTC	CASSLVSQGGGYTF
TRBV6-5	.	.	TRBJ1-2	TGTGCCAGCGCACGGGGACGGGAGGGCTACACCTTC	CASARGREGYTF
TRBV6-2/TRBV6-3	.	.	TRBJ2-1	TGTGCCAGCAGTCCCGGGTCCCAGGGGCATGAGCAGTTCTTC	CASSPGSQGHEQFF
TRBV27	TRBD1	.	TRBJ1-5	TGTGCCAGCAGTTACCTGGACAGGGCTGGGTTGAGCAATCAGCCCCAGCATTTT	CASSYLDRAGLSNQPQHF
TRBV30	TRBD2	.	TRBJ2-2	TGTGCCTGGAGCCCCGGGGGGACCGGGGAGCTGTTTTTT	CAWSPGGTGELFF
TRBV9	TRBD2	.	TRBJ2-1	TGTGCCAGCAGCGTAGTAGCGGGGGAGCAGTTCTTC	CASSVVAGEQFF
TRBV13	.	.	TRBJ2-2	TGTGCCAGCCGAAGGGGGGGGCAAGACGGGGAGCTGTTTTTT	CASRRGGQDGELFF
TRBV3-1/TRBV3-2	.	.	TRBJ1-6	TGTGCCAGCAGCCCGGGGATGGATTCACCCCTCCACTTT	CASSPGMDSPLHF
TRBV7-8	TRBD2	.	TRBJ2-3	TGTGCCAGCAGTTCTATTAGCGGGGGGCCGAGAGATACGCAGTATTTT	CASSSISGGPRDTQYF
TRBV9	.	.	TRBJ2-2	TGTGCCAGCAGTACATTGGGAGGGGGAAACACCGGGGAGCTGTTTTTT	CASSTLGGGNTGELFF
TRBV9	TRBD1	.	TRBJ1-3	TGTGCCAGCAGCCCGGGACAGGGTGGAAACACCATATATTTT	CASSPGQGGNTIYF
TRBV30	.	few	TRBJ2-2	TGTGCCTGGAGGGGCGGGGCTTTGAACACCGGGGAGCTGTTTTTT	CAWRGGALNTGELFF
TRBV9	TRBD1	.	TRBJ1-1	TGTGCCAGCAGCTTAAGGACAGGGAACACTGAAGCTTTCTTT	CASSLRTGNTEAFF
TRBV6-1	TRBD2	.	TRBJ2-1	TGTGCCAGCAGTGCTAGCGGGGGGGGAGGGGTGAATGAGCAGTTCTTC	CASSASGGGGVNEQFF
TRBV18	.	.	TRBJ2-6	TGTGCCAGCTCACCATTTATCCAGGGCTCTGGGGCCAACGTCCTGACTTTC	CASSPFIQGSGANVLTF
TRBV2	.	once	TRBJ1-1	TGTGCCAGCAGTTCCTTATTGAACACTGAAGCTTTCTTT	CASSSLLNTEAFF
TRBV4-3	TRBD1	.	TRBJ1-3	TGCGCCAGCAGCCAAGATCCGCAGACAGGGGGTTCCAGCTCTGGAAACACCATATATTTT	CASSQDPQTGGSSSGNTIYF
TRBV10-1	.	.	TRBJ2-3	TGCGCCAGCAGACAGGATCACACAGATACGCAGTATTTT	CASRQDHTDTQYF
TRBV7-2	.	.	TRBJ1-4	TGTGCCAGCAGTCCAGACAGGCTTGAAAAACTGTTTTTT	CASSPDRLEKLFF
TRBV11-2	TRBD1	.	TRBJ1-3	TGTGCCAGCAGCTTAGTGGGACAGGGAGGATACACCATATATTTT	CASSLVGQGGYTIYF
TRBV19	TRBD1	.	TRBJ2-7	TGTGCCACCGGCGACAGGGGGCGAGCCTCCTCCTACGAGCAGTACTTC	CATGDRGRASSYEQYF
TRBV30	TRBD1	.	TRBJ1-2	TGTGCCTGGAGTCTAGGGGGCCATGGCTACACCTTC	CAWSLGGHGYTF
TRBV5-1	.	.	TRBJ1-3	TGCGCCAGCAGCTTGGGCCTCAGGGATTCTGGAAACACCATATATTTT	CASSLGLRDSGNTIYF
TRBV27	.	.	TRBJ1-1	TGTGCCAGCAGTTTACGCGGAAACACTGAAGCTTTCTTT	CASSLRGNTEAFF
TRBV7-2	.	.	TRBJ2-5	TGTGCCAGCAGCTTATACGGTCAAGAGACCCAGTACTTC	CASSLYGQETQYF
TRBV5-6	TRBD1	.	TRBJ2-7	TGTGCCAGCAGCGCCCGGGACAGGGGGCTCTACGAGCAGTACTTC	CASSARDRGLYEQYF
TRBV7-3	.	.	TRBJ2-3	TGTGCCAGCAGCTTAAGTCCAGTCAACACAGATACGCAGTATTTT	CASSLSPVNTDTQYF
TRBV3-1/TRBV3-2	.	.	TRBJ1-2	TGTGCCAGCAGCCAAGGGGGCGGCCCCATATATGGCTACACCTTC	CASSQGGGPIYGYTF
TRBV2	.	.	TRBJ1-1	TGTGCCAGCAGCCAGAGACAGTCAAACACTGAAGCTTTCTTT	CASSQRQSNTEAFF
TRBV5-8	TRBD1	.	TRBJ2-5	TGTGCCAGCAGCCCGGACAGGGAGGAGACCCAGTACTTC	CASSPDREETQYF
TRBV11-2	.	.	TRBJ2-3	TGTGCCAGCAGCTTTAACCAGATTAGCACAGATACGCAGTATTTT	CASSFNQISTDTQYF
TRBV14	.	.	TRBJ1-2	TGTGCCAGCAGCCAAGGCTCGGGGTGGAGGGACGGCTACACCTTC	CASSQGSGWRDGYTF
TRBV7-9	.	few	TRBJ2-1	TGTGCCAGCAGCTTAGGGACAAAGTACAATGAGCAGTTCTTC	CASSLGTKYNEQFF